These T cell receptor beta chains were read from a single sample in a study of OX40 agonist ivuxolimab in advanced cancers. Data came from immunoSEQ multiplex PCR; TCRdb stores just in-frame clones and leaves some out. The sample contains tens of thousands of clones, over 70% of which appear only once. The material was CD4+ or CD8+ T cells sorted from blood, obtained in a trial of the OX40 agonist ivuxolimab. The source of these receptors is an adult with an advanced solid tumor such as melanoma, head and neck, liver or kidney cancer. Both conserved end residues are part of each CDR3. D genes are given only for firm matches. The size of a clone is reported for some rows only, either as once, few or many, or as a class for expanded clones.

TGTGCCAGCAGCTTAGGGGGTAAGGGGCCCCAGCATTTT	CASSLGGKGPQHF	TRBJ1-5	-	-	TRBV11-2
TGTGCCAGCAGCACGGGACTAGCGGACTACGAGCAGTACTTC	CASSTGLADYEQYF	TRBJ2-7	-	TRBD2	TRBV5-4
TGTGCCATCAGTGAGTCGGGGGGAGGCGGGAATGAGCAGTTCTTC	CAISESGGGGNEQFF	TRBJ2-1	-	-	TRBV10-3
TGTGCCAGCAGACGACAGTTGAGCAATCAGCCCCAGCATTTT	CASRRQLSNQPQHF	TRBJ1-5	-	-	TRBV28
TGTGCCAGCAGTGAAATCACAGGGCAAGCCTACGAGCAGTACTTC	CASSEITGQAYEQYF	TRBJ2-7	-	-	TRBV6-1
TGTGCCAGCAGTCCTGGGGTAGGGGCCTACGAGCAGTACTTC	CASSPGVGAYEQYF	TRBJ2-7	-	-	TRBV28
TGTGCCAGCAGACCCCGACCGGGACTAGCGGCCTACGAGCAGTACTTC	CASRPRPGLAAYEQYF	TRBJ2-7	-	TRBD2	TRBV5-6
TGCGCCAGCAGCTGGATAGCGGGAGGGAGGGACGAGCAGTACTTC	CASSWIAGGRDEQYF	TRBJ2-7	once	TRBD2	TRBV5-1
TGTGCCAGCAGTGACACCGGGACTTCGACCAATGAGCAGTTCTTC	CASSDTGTSTNEQFF	TRBJ2-1	medium-sized	-	TRBV6-4
TGCGCCAGCAGCTTTAGGACAGGGTCGTACGAGCAGTACTTC	CASSFRTGSYEQYF	TRBJ2-7	once	TRBD1	TRBV5-1
TGTGCCAGCAGGCCAATATCCTACAATGAGCAGTTCTTC	CASRPISYNEQFF	TRBJ2-1	-	-	TRBV7-7
TGTGCCAGCAGCTGGGGCGGGAGTGCACTGAATGAGCAGTTCTTC	CASSWGGSALNEQFF	TRBJ2-1	few	TRBD2	TRBV7-3
TGTGCCAGCAGTTATCAAGTAGGGGCCAAAAACATTCAGTACTTC	CASSYQVGAKNIQYF	TRBJ2-4	-	-	TRBV6-6
TGTGCCAGCACCGCCGACAGGTCCCAAGAGACCCAGTACTTC	CASTADRSQETQYF	TRBJ2-5	-	-	TRBV7-8
TGTGCCAGTAGTATCACCGGGTCCACTTTCTACGAGCAGTACTTC	CASSITGSTFYEQYF	TRBJ2-7	-	-	TRBV19
TGTGCCAGCAGTTTACAGGGGCTAGATACGCAGTATTTT	CASSLQGLDTQYF	TRBJ2-3	many	-	TRBV28
TGTGCCAGCTCATCACAGGGTCAAGCCGAGCAGTACTTC	CASSSQGQAEQYF	TRBJ2-7	-	-	TRBV18
TGTGCCAGCAGCTTGGGTGGGATCTTGGTACACGAGCAGTACTTC	CASSLGGILVHEQYF	TRBJ2-7	-	-	TRBV5-8
TGTGCCAGCAGCCAGGGACAGAACACTGAAGCTTTCTTT	CASSQGQNTEAFF	TRBJ1-1	once	-	TRBV4-2
TGTGCCAGCAGTTACGACAACCGACTTGAAGCTTTCTTT	CASSYDNRLEAFF	TRBJ1-1	-	-	TRBV6-5
TGTGCCAGCAGTTTAATACAGGGGGCGAACCAGCCCCAGCATTTT	CASSLIQGANQPQHF	TRBJ1-5	once	TRBD1	TRBV27
TGTGCCAGCAGCCTTAGCGCAGAGACAGGGATGGGGCAGCCCCAGCATTTT	CASSLSAETGMGQPQHF	TRBJ1-5	-	TRBD1	TRBV5-6
TGTGCCAGCAGCTTACGATTGCCTAGCGGGAATTTCCGCTCCTACAATGAGCAGTTCTTC	CASSLRLPSGNFRSYNEQFF	TRBJ2-1	-	TRBD2	TRBV13
TGTGCCAGCAGTTTCGTACCCAACGGCGAGCAGTACTTC	CASSFVPNGEQYF	TRBJ2-7	once	-	TRBV27
TGTGCCAGCACCTCCGCGCGGGGGACAGACTACGAGCAGTACTTC	CASTSARGTDYEQYF	TRBJ2-7	once	-	TRBV6-6
TGTGCCAGCTCACCAGGGATCCCGACAGGGTTTGAAGAGACCCAGTACTTC	CASSPGIPTGFEETQYF	TRBJ2-5	-	TRBD1	TRBV18
TGTGCCTGGAGTGTATTGGGCTCTTCCACTGAAGCTTTCTTT	CAWSVLGSSTEAFF	TRBJ1-1	-	-	TRBV30
TGCGCCAGCAGCCAAGTGGGGGGTGTCTATGGCTACACCTTC	CASSQVGGVYGYTF	TRBJ1-2	-	-	TRBV4-1
TGTGCCATCAGTGGTTGGCAGGGCGAGGACGAGCAGTACTTC	CAISGWQGEDEQYF	TRBJ2-7	-	-	TRBV10-3
TGTGCCAGCATGTGGACAGGGACCACAGATACGCAGTATTTT	CASMWTGTTDTQYF	TRBJ2-3	-	TRBD1	TRBV27
TGTGCCAGCAGCTTACGCGGGCCTGGCGGAAACACCATATATTTT	CASSLRGPGGNTIYF	TRBJ1-3	-	-	TRBV13
TGTGCCAGCAGCACCTATGGGCCCAATGAGCAGTTCTTC	CASSTYGPNEQFF	TRBJ2-1	-	-	TRBV9
TGTGCCAGCAGTTTACCCGCGGGCCGGCTAGCCTCTGGCTACACCTTC	CASSLPAGRLASGYTF	TRBJ1-2	-	-	TRBV28
TGTGCCAGCAGTTCCAGGACAGGTACGGAGCAGTACTTC	CASSSRTGTEQYF	TRBJ2-7	once	TRBD1	TRBV27
TGTGCCATCGGGACAGGGGAAGAGACCCAGTACTTC	CAIGTGEETQYF	TRBJ2-5	-	TRBD1	TRBV10-3
TGTGCCAGTACGCCCGGGGGAAGGGAGACCCAGTACTTC	CASTPGGRETQYF	TRBJ2-5	-	-	TRBV6-5
TGTGCCACCGGGACGCCGAACACCGGGGAGCTGTTTTTT	CATGTPNTGELFF	TRBJ2-2	-	-	TRBV2
TGTGCCAGCAGGGACGGACAAGCCTTGGACGAGCAGTACTTC	CASRDGQALDEQYF	TRBJ2-7	-	-	TRBV27
TGTGCTAGTGGCCCACCAGGGTTCATGAACACTGAAGCTTTCTTT	CASGPPGFMNTEAFF	TRBJ1-1	few	-	TRBV12-5
TGTGCCAGCAGTTCCAGGGTAATGAACACCGGGGAGCTGTTTTTT	CASSSRVMNTGELFF	TRBJ2-2	-	-	TRBV27
TGTGCCAGCAGCTCCGACAGGGGGAACACAGATACGCAGTATTTT	CASSSDRGNTDTQYF	TRBJ2-3	-	TRBD1	TRBV13
TGTGCCACCAGCAGAGTGGTGGGGGAAAAACTGTTTTTT	CATSRVVGEKLFF	TRBJ1-4	-	-	TRBV15